This T cell receptor beta chain was captured in a study of cytotoxic CD8 clonotypes in ibrutinib-treated CLL. As for the study in general: Treatment had run for a median approximately eleven months, range 6 to 36, when response samples were taken. Averaging across samples gave roughly 260,000 productive templates and roughly 100,000 productive rearrangements.

Produced via immunoSEQ multiplex PCR; TCRdb's table is partial and in-frame only. The sample shows tens of thousands of clones, 68% of them seen only once. Trimming shortened V by 0 bases and J by 3 bases, and 9 bases separated the two germline ends. The CDR3 is 15 amino acids. Germline V gene sequence: CDR1 ENHRY, CDR2 SYGVKD. The sample was PBMCs, taken after 12 months of ibrutinib treatment. This chain connects TRBV10-3 to TRBJ2-1; TRBD2 might be the D (6 bases). This clonotype was obtained from a human donor with chronic lymphocytic leukemia. Here the CDR3 DNA reads TGTGCCATCAGTGAGTCAAGGGGACTCTACAATGAGCAGTTCTTC. Its protein product is CAISESRGLYNEQFF.